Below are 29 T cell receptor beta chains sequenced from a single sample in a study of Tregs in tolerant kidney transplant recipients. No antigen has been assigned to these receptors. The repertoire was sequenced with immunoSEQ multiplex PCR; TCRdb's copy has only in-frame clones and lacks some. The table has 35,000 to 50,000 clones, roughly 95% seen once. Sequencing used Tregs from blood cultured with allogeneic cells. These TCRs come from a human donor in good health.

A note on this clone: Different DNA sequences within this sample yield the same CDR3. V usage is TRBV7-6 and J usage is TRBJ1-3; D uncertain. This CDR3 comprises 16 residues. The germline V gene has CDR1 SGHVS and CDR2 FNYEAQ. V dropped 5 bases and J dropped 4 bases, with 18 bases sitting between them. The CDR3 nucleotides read TGTGCCAGCAGCCCAGACCCCAGAGTTAGGGGAAACACCATATATTTT. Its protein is CASSPDPRVRGNTIYF.

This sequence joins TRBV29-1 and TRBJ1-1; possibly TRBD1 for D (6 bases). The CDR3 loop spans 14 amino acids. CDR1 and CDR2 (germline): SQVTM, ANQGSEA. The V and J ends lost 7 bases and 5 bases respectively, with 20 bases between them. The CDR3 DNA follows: TGCAGCGCTTTAAAACAGGGTTGGGAAACTGAAGCTTTCTTT. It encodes CSALKQGWETEAFF.

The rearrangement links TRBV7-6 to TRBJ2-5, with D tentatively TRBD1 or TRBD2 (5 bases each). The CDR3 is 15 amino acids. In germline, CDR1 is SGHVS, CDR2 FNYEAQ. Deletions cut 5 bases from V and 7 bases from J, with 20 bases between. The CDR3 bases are TGTGCCAGCAGCGCGTGGGACCGCCGCTGGGGGACCCAGTACTTC. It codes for CASSAWDRRWGTQYF.

This CDR3 reads CASSLGIRGGYTF. DNA for the CDR3: TGTGCCAGCAGCTTGGGGATCAGGGGTGGCTACACCTTC. The chain joins TRBV7-6 to TRBJ1-2; tentative D call: TRBD1 (6 bases). CDR1 and CDR2 from the germline V gene are SGHVS and FNYEAQ. V was trimmed by 3 bases and J by 7 bases, leaving 12 bases between them. CDR3 size: 13 residues.

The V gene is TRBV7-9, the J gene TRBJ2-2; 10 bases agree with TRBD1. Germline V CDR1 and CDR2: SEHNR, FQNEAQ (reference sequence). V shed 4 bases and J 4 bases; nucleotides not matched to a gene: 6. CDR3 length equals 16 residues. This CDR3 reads CASSSGQGSVTGELFF. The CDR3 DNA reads TGTGCCAGCAGCTCGGGACAGGGGAGTGTCACCGGGGAGCTGTTTTTT.

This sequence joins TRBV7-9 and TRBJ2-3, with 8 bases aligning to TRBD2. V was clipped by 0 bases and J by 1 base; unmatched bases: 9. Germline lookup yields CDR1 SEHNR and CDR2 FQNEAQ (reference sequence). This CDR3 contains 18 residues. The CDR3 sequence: CASSLARSSGGGTDTQYF. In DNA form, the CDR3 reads TGTGCCAGCAGCTTAGCGCGATCCAGCGGGGGTGGCACAGATACGCAGTATTTT.

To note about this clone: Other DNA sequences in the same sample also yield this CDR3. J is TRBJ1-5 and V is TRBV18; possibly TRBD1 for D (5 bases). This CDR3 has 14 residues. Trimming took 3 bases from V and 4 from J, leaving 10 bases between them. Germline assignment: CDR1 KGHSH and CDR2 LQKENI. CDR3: CASSPGRQNQPQHF. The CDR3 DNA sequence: TGTGCCAGCTCACCGGGACGGCAAAATCAGCCCCAGCATTTT. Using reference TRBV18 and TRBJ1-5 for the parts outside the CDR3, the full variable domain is NAGVMQNPRHLVRRRGQEARLRCSPMKGHSHVYWYRQLPEEGLKFMVYLQKENIIDESGMPKERFSAEFPKEGPSILRIQQVVRGDSAAYFCASSPGRQNQPQHFGDGTRLSIL.

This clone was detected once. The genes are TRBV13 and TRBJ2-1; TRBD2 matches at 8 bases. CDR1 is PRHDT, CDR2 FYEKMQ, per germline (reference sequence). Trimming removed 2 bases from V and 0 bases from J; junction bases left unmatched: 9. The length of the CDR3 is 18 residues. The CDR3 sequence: CASSLLGRGTSSYNEQFF. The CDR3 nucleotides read TGTGCCAGCAGCTTATTGGGGCGGGGGACTAGCTCCTACAATGAGCAGTTCTTC.

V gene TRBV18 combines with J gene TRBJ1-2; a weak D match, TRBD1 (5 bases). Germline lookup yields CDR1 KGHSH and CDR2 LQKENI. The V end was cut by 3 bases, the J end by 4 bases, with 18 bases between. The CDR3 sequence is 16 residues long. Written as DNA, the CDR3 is TGTGCCAGCTCACCGCCGTACGGGGGAATCAGCTATGGCTACACCTTC. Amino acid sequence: CASSPPYGGISYGYTF.

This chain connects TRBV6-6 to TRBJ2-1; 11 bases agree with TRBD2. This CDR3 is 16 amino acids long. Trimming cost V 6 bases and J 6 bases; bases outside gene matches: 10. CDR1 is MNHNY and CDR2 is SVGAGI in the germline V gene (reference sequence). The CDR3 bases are TGTGCCAGCAGGTACCACGGACTAGCGGGCCTCAATGAGCAGTTCTTC. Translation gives CASRYHGLAGLNEQFF.

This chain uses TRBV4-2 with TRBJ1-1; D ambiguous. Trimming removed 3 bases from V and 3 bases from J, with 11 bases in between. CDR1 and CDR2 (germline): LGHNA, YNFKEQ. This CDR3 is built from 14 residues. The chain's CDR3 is CASSQVTRDTEAFF. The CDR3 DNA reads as TGTGCCAGCAGCCAGGTTACACGGGACACTGAAGCTTTCTTT.

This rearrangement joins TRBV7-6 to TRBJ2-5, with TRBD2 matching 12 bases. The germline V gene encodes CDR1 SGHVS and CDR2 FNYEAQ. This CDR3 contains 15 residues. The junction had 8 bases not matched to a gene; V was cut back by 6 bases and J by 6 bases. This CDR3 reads CASRPTSGSPKTQYF. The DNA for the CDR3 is TGTGCCAGCAGACCGACTAGCGGGAGTCCAAAGACCCAGTACTTC.

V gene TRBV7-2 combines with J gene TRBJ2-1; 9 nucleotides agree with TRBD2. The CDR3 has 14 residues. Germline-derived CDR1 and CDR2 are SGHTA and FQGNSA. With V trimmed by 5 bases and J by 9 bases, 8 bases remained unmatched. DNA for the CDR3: TGTGCCAGCAGCAGGGTAGCGGGAGTTAGTGAGCAGTTCTTC. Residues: CASSRVAGVSEQFF.

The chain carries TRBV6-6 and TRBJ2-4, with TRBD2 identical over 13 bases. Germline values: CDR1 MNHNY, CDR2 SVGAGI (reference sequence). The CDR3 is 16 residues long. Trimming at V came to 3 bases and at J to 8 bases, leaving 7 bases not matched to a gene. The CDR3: CASSYPGTSGTYIQYF. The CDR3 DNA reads TGTGCCAGCAGTTATCCCGGGACTAGCGGGACATACATTCAGTACTTC.

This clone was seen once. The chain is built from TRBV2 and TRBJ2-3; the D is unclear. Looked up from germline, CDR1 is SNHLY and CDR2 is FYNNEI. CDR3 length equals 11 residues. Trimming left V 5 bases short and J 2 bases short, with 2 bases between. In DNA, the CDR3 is TGTGCCAGCAGTTCCACAGATACGCAGTATTTT. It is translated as CASSSTDTQYF.

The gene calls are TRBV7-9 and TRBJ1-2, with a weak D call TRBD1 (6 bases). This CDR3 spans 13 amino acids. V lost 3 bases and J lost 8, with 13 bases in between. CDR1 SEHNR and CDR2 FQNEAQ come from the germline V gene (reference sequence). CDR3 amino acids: CASSFPDGGGYTF. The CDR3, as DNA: TGTGCCAGCAGCTTCCCGGACGGGGGCGGCTACACCTTC. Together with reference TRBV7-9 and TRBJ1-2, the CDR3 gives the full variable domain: DTGVSQNPRHKITKRGQNVTFRCDPISEHNRLYWYRQTLGQGPEFLTYFQNEAQLEKSRLLSDRFSAERPKGSFSTLEIQRTEQGDSAMYLCASSFPDGGGYTFGSGTRLTVV.

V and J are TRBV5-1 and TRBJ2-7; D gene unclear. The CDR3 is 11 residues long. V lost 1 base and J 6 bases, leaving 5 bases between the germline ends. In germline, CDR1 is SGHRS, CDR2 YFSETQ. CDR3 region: CASSLRGEQYF. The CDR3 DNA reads TGCGCCAGCAGCTTGAGAGGCGAGCAGTACTTC.

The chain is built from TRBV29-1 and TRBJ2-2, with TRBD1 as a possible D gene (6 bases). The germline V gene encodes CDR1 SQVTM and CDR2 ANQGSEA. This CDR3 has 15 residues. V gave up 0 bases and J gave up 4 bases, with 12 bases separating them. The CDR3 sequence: CSVEEGQGPTGELFF. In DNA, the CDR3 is TGCAGCGTTGAAGAGGGGCAGGGGCCCACCGGGGAGCTGTTTTTT.

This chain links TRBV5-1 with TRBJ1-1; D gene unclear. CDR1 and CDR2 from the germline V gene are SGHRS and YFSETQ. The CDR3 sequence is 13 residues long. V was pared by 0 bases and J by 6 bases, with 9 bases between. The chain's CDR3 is CASSLGVSPEAFF. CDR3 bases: TGCGCCAGCAGCTTGGGGGTGAGTCCTGAAGCTTTCTTT.

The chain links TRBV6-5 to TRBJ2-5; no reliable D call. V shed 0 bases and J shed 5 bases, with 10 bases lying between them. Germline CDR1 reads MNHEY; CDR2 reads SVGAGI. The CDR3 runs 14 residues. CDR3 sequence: CASSYSGVVETQYF. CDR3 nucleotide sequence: TGTGCCAGCAGTTACTCTGGGGTGGTGGAGACCCAGTACTTC.

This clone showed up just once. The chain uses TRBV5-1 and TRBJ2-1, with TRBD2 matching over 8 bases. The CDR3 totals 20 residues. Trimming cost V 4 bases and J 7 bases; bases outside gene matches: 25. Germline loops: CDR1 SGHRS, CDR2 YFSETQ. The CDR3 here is CASSPLSGAGASLLRNEQFF. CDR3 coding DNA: TGCGCCAGCAGCCCGCTTTCGGGAGCGGGGGCCTCTCTACTTCGGAATGAGCAGTTCTTC.

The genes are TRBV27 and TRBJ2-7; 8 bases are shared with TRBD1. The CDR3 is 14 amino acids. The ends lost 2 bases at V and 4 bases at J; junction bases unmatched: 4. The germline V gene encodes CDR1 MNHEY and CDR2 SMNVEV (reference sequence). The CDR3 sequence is CASSLQGAGYEQYF. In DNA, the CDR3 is TGTGCCAGCAGTTTACAGGGGGCCGGGTACGAGCAGTACTTC.

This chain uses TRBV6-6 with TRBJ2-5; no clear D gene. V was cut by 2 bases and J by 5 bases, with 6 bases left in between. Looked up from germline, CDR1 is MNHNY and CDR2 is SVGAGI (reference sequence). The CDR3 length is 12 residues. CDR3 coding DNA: TGTGCCAGCAGTTACGGCAGGGAGACCCAGTACTTC. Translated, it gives CASSYGRETQYF.

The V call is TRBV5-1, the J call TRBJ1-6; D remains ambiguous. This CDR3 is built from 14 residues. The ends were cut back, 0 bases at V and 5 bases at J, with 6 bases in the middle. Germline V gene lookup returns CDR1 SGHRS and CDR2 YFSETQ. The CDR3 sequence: CASSLGRDNSPLHF. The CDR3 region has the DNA TGCGCCAGCAGCTTGGGGCGGGATAATTCACCCCTCCACTTT.

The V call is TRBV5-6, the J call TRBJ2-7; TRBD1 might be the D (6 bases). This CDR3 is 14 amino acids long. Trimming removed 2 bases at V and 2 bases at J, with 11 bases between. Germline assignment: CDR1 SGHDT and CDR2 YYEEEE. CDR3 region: CASSFGTLTYEQYF. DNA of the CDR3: TGTGCCAGCAGCTTCGGGACACTGACCTACGAGCAGTACTTC.

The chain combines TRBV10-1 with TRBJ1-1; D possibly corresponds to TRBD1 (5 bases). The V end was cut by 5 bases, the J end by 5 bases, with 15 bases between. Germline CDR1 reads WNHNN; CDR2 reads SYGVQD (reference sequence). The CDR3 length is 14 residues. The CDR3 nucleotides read TGCGCCAGCAGTTCAGGGCGGGCGGGTACTGAAGCTTTCTTT. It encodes CASSSGRAGTEAFF.

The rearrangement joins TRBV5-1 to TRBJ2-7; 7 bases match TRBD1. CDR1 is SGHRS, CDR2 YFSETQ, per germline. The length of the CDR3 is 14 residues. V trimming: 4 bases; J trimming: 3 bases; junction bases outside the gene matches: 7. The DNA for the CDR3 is TGCGCCAGCAGCCGTAGACAGGGAGTCTACGAGCAGTACTTC. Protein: CASSRRQGVYEQYF.

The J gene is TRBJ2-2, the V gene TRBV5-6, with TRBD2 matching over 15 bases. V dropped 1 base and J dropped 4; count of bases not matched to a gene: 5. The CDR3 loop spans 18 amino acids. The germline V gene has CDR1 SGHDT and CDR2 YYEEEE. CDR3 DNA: TGTGCCAGCAGCTTGCTGGGACTAGCGGGAGGAAGCACCGGGGAGCTGTTTTTT. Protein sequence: CASSLLGLAGGSTGELFF. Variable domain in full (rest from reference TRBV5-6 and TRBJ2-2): DAGVTQSPTHLIKTRGQQVTLRCSPKSGHDTVSWYQQALGQGPQFIFQYYEEEERQRGNFPDRFSGHQFPNYSSELNVNALLLGDSALYLCASSLLGLAGGSTGELFFGEGSRLTVL.

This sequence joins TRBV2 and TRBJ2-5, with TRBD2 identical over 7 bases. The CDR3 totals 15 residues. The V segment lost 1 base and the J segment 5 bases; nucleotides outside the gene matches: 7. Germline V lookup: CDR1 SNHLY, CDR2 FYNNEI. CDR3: CASSEGGAGGETQYF. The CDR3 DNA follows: TGTGCCAGCAGTGAAGGCGGGGCCGGGGGGGAGACCCAGTACTTC.